These T cell receptor beta chains were read from a single sample in a study of blood T cell repertoires in COVID-19. Sequenced by immunoSEQ multiplex PCR; TCRdb stores in-frame clones only, minus some. The repertoire holds a few hundred thousand clones, with 70% to 90% as singletons. Sequenced sample: peripheral blood. The receptor source for this set is a woman aged 50 to 65 with acute or convalescent COVID-19. Both conserved end residues are part of each CDR3. A D gene is named only where the DNA matches it firmly. Where a row states a size, it is once, few, many or the class of an expanded clone; other rows omit it.

TRBD1 | TRBJ2-7 | TRBV27 | . | TGTGCCAGCAGCTTCCGCCCGGGACAGGGATACGAGCAGTACTTC | CASSFRPGQGYEQYF
. | TRBJ1-6 | TRBV6-5 | once | TGTGCCAGCAGTTATTCCAGGGGCGCCCCTAATTCACCCCTCCACTTT | CASSYSRGAPNSPLHF
TRBD1 | TRBJ2-2 | TRBV3-1/TRBV3-2 | few | TGTGCCAGCAGCGAGCAGGGGGCGAACACCGGGGAGCTGTTTTTT | CASSEQGANTGELFF
. | TRBJ2-7 | TRBV3-1/TRBV3-2 | . | TGTGCCAGCAGCCAAGAGGGGGGATGGAACTACGAGCAGTACTTC | CASSQEGGWNYEQYF
. | TRBJ2-3 | TRBV24-1 | . | TGTGCCACCAGTGATGGGAGGGACAAGTACACAGATACGCAGTATTTT | CATSDGRDKYTDTQYF
TRBD2 | TRBJ2-4 | TRBV30 | . | TGTGCCTGGAGTGGGAGCGGGAGCCTAGCCAAAAACATTCAGTACTTC | CAWSGSGSLAKNIQYF
. | TRBJ2-6 | TRBV21-1 | . | TGTGCCAGCAGCAAAGGGTATGTTGAGTCTGGGGCCAACGTCCTGACTTTC | CASSKGYVESGANVLTF
. | TRBJ2-3 | TRBV18 | . | TGTGCCAGCTCACCACCTCCCTCCGGACTTGGCGATACGCAGTATTTT | CASSPPPSGLGDTQYF
. | TRBJ1-2 | TRBV27 | . | TGTGCCAGCTCCCCGCGACAGGCCTATGGCTACACCTTC | CASSPRQAYGYTF
. | TRBJ1-1 | TRBV5-5 | . | TGTGCCAGCAGCGACCCCGAACTACTGAACACTGAAGCTTTCTTT | CASSDPELLNTEAFF
. | TRBJ1-1 | TRBV28 | . | TGTGCCAGCAACCCCCCAGGGGACCCCGAAGCTTTCTTT | CASNPPGDPEAFF
. | TRBJ2-7 | TRBV6-5 | . | TGTGCCAGCAGTTACGTCGGCGGGACCTACGAGCAGTACTTC | CASSYVGGTYEQYF
. | TRBJ2-5 | TRBV12-5 | once | TGTGCTAGTGGTCCTCGCGGGGGCCGTGAGACCCAGTACTTC | CASGPRGGRETQYF
TRBD1 | TRBJ2-3 | TRBV24-1 | . | TGTGCCACCAGTGATGACAGGACAGGGGCAGATACGCAGTATTTT | CATSDDRTGADTQYF
TRBD1 | TRBJ1-3 | TRBV5-1 | . | TGCGCCAGCAGCGCCGGGACAGGGACCGGAAACACCATATATTTT | CASSAGTGTGNTIYF